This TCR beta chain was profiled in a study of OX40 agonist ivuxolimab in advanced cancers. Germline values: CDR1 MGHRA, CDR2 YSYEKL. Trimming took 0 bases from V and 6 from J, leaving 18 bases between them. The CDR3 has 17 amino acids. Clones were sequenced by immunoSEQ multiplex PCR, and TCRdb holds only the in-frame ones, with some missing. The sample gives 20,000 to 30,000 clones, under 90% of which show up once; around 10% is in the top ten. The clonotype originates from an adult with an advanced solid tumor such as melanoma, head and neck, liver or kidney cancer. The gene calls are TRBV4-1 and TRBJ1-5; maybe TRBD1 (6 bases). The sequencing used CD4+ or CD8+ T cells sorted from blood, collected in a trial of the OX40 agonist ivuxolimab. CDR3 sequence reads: CASSQESTWGLRQPQHF. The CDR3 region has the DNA TGCGCCAGCAGCCAAGAGTCAACTTGGGGGCTGCGTCAGCCCCAGCATTTT.